The 26 T cell receptor beta chains listed next were all sequenced from one sample in a study of post-analysis software for immune sequencing data. The study's findings and limits: About five TRBV segments were more frequent in patients than controls; TRBV5-6, TRBV5-1 and TRBV20-1 belonged to this group.

Unique molecular identifiers featured in each of the TCR beta cDNA libraries. TCRdb re-called the PCR reads through MiXCR, storing one row per CDR3 protein. This sample yields 800,000 to 950,000 distinct CDR3 sequences, of which 53% are seen a single time; roughly 4.4% belongs to the top ten. These receptors' targets are unknown. Input material: blood. The source is a girl between 5 and 17 years old with multiple sclerosis.

Points on this clonotype: One junction end disagrees with the germline gene, perhaps due to a read error. This sequence joins TRBV12-3 or TRBV12-4 and TRBJ1-2, with D unresolved. This CDR3 spans 10 amino acids. The CDR3 sequence is CAGSSDGYTF. CDR3 nucleotide sequence: TGTGCCGGCAGTTCAGATGGCTACACCTTC.

V and J are TRBV4-2 and TRBJ1-4; D is undetermined. Germline-derived CDR1 and CDR2 are LGHNA and YNFKEQ. The length of the CDR3 is 15 residues. Between the trimmed V and J ends, which lost 4 bases and 1 base, there was a span of 10 bases. In nucleotides, the CDR3 is TGTGCCAGCAGCCCCATAGGCGGAACTAATGAAAAACTGTTTTTT. Its protein product is CASSPIGGTNEKLFF.

In its sample, this clonotype was seen a few times. The chain combines TRBV20-1 with TRBJ2-7; 10 nucleotides match TRBD1. This CDR3 comprises 14 residues. J was trimmed by 3 bases and V by 4 bases; bases with no gene match: 6. CDR1 is DFQATT, CDR2 SNEGSKA, per germline (reference sequence). This CDR3 is CSATWTGGNYEQYF. The CDR3 DNA is TGCAGTGCTACTTGGACAGGGGGAAACTACGAGCAGTACTTC.

This chain uses TRBV2 with TRBJ2-3; D gene unclear. The V and J ends lost 0 bases and 2 bases respectively, with 15 bases between them. Per the germline V gene, CDR1 is SNHLY and CDR2 is FYNNEI. The CDR3 is made up of 17 amino acids. The CDR3 loop reads CASSEAPYSQLTDTQYF. CDR3 nucleotide sequence: TGTGCCAGCAGTGAAGCGCCATATTCGCAGCTCACAGATACGCAGTATTTT.

The chain couples TRBV29-1 to TRBJ2-7, with 7 nucleotides matching TRBD1. The CDR3 is 14 amino acids. The germline gives CDR1 SQVTM, CDR2 ANQGSEA. After removal of 5 bases from V and 6 bases from J, the junction contained 13 bases not matched to a gene. The chain's CDR3 is CSVYPGQRAGEQYF. The CDR3 bases are TGCAGCGTTTACCCGGGACAGAGGGCTGGCGAGCAGTACTTC.

CDR3 DNA sequence: TGTGCCAGCAGCATATCAGGTAGCGGGGGGTACGAGCAGTACTTC. Amino acid sequence: CASSISGSGGYEQYF. The chain carries TRBV11-3 and TRBJ2-7, with TRBD2 identical over 10 bases. The V gene's germline CDR1 is SGHNT and CDR2 YENEEA. V trimming: 5 bases; J trimming: 4 bases; junction bases outside the gene matches: 8. The CDR3 contains 15 residues. The full variable domain, with the rest looked up from reference TRBV11-3 and TRBJ2-7, is EAGVVQSPRYKIIEKKQPVAFWCNPISGHNTLYWYLQNLGQGPELLIRYENEEAVDDSQLPKDRFSAERLKGVDSTLKIQPAELGDSAVYLCASSISGSGGYEQYFGPGTRLTVT.

This clonotype was seen a handful of times. V usage is TRBV20-1 and J usage is TRBJ2-3; 8 nucleotides agree with TRBD1. Trimming took 6 bases from V and 2 from J; bases not matched to a gene: 7. The CDR3 has 14 residues. Germline V gene lookup returns CDR1 DFQATT and CDR2 SNEGSKA (reference sequence). Here the CDR3 reads CSARQGLDTDTQYF. In nucleotides, the CDR3 is TGCAGTGCCCGACAGGGGTTGGACACAGATACGCAGTATTTT.

This chain connects TRBV25-1 to TRBJ2-7; possibly TRBD2 for D (5 bases). The germline CDR1 and CDR2 sequences are MGHDK and SYGVNS. V was clipped by 2 bases and J by 6 bases, with 20 bases between them. The CDR3 is 16 amino acids. The CDR3 protein is CASSEGGGTDLREQYF. In DNA form, the CDR3 reads TGTGCCAGCAGTGAAGGAGGAGGAACCGACCTTCGCGAGCAGTACTTC.

This sequence joins TRBV5-1 and TRBJ2-4; D is unclear. This CDR3 has 13 residues. V lost 4 bases and J 6 bases, leaving 11 bases between the germline ends. CDR1 and CDR2 from the germline V gene are SGHRS and YFSETQ. The DNA for the CDR3 is TGCGCCAGCAGCCCTAGAGGTGGAAACATTCAGTACTTC. Amino acid sequence: CASSPRGGNIQYF. Filled out from reference TRBV5-1 and TRBJ2-4, the complete variable domain reads KAGVTQTPRYLIKTRGQQVTLSCSPISGHRSVSWYQQTPGQGLQFLFEYFSETQRNKGNFPGRFSGRQFSNSRSEMNVSTLELGDSALYLCASSPRGGNIQYFGAGTRLSVL.

This clonotype was seen ten or more times. J is TRBJ2-5 and V is TRBV12-3 or TRBV12-4; D call uncertain. The J call is doubtful: the DNA matches TRBJ2-7 better. This CDR3 has 11 amino acids. CDR3 coding DNA: TGTGCCAGCAGTTTAAGCAACGAGCAGTACTTC. Amino acids: CASSLSNEQYF.

The rearrangement joins TRBV7-2 to TRBJ2-7, with a weak D call TRBD1 (6 bases). This CDR3 contains 16 residues. CDR1 is SGHTA, CDR2 FQGNSA, per germline. The ends were cut back, 0 bases at V and 6 bases at J, with 18 bases in the middle. CDR3 protein: CASSLARGTLIPEQYF. The CDR3 DNA sequence: TGTGCCAGCAGCTTAGCGAGGGGGACACTCATTCCCGAGCAGTACTTC.

This clonotype was counted a single time. The junction departs from germline at one end; a sequencing error may be responsible. The chain combines TRBV5-1 with TRBJ2-6, with D possibly TRBD1 on 5 matching bases. CDR1 is SGHRS and CDR2 is YFSETQ in the germline V gene. The CDR3 is 15 amino acids. The CDR3, as DNA: TGCGCCAGCAGCTCGCCACAGCCTGGGGCCAACGTCCGGACTTTC. Translated: CASSSPQPGANVRTF.

Only a few counts were recorded for this clonotype. The genes are TRBV4-1 and TRBJ2-7; 8 nucleotides line up with TRBD1. This CDR3 region has 16 residues. V lost 1 base, J lost 2 bases, and 7 bases stayed unmatched. Germline loops: CDR1 MGHRA, CDR2 YSYEKL. CDR3 amino acids: CASSQALPGQAYEQYF. The CDR3 nucleotides are TGCGCCAGCAGCCAAGCGCTTCCGGGACAGGCCTACGAGCAGTACTTC.

The V call is TRBV20-1, the J call TRBJ2-4, with 7 bases identical to TRBD1. The DNA end favors TRBJ2-7, so the J call may be wrong. This CDR3 is 16 amino acids long. From germline, CDR1 is DFQATT and CDR2 SNEGSKA (reference sequence). CDR3 loop: CSARSLSGTEAYEQYF. CDR3 nucleotides: TGCAGTGCTAGATCTCTATCCGGGACAGAAGCTTACGAGCAGTACTTC.

V and J are TRBV29-1 and TRBJ2-5, with a possible D match to TRBD1 (7 bases). The V end lost 3 bases, the J end lost 1 base, and 15 bases lay between the germline ends. CDR3 length: 15 amino acids. Germline V gives CDR1 SQVTM, CDR2 ANQGSEA. In DNA form, the CDR3 reads TGCAGCGTTGACGTGGGCGGGGACAGCCAAGAGACCCAGTACTTC. It encodes CSVDVGGDSQETQYF.

This clonotype was detected only a few times. CDR3 nucleotide sequence: TGTGCCAGCAGCCGAGTGACTAGCGGGGGGAAAAACTCCTACAATGAGCAGTTCTTC. Translating gives CASSRVTSGGKNSYNEQFF. This sequence joins TRBV3-1 and TRBJ2-1; 13 nucleotides agree with TRBD2. Trimming cost V 4 bases and J 0 bases; bases outside gene matches: 9. Germline CDR1 reads LGHDT; CDR2 reads YNNKEL (reference sequence). The CDR3 length is 19 residues.

This chain joins TRBV5-1 and TRBJ2-1; D might be TRBD2 (5 bases). The CDR3 is 15 residues long. Germline-derived CDR1 and CDR2 are SGHRS and YFSETQ. V lost 0 bases, J lost 5 bases, and 12 bases lay in between. CDR3 in DNA: TGCGCCAGCAGCTTGGGGCCCGGACTCAACAATGAGCAGTTCTTC. This codes for CASSLGPGLNNEQFF.

The chain has TRBV5-1 and TRBJ2-5; D might be TRBD1 (5 bases). Germline lookup yields CDR1 SGHRS and CDR2 YFSETQ. V lost 5 bases and J lost 1, with 9 bases in between. The CDR3 sequence is 13 residues long. CDR3 coding DNA: TGCGCCAGCAGTAAGGGGTTCCAAGAGACCCAGTACTTC. This gives the protein CASSKGFQETQYF.

The rearrangement links TRBV7-3 to TRBJ1-1; 7 bases align to TRBD1. V shed 4 bases and J 6 bases; nucleotides not matched to a gene: 8. Looked up from germline, CDR1 is SGHTA and CDR2 is FQGTGA. CDR3 length: 14 residues. The CDR3 sequence is CASSSGQFNAEAFF. CDR3 bases: TGTGCCAGCAGCTCGGGACAGTTTAACGCTGAAGCTTTCTTT.

The CDR3 is CASSLVEPYGYTF. CDR3 nucleotide sequence: TGTGCCAGCAGCTTAGTGGAGCCATATGGCTACACCTTC. The chain carries TRBV7-9 and TRBJ1-2; D not certain. Trimming removed 1 base at V and 5 bases at J, with 8 bases between. The CDR3 sequence is 13 residues long. CDR1 SEHNR and CDR2 FQNEAQ come from the germline V gene (reference sequence).

The V gene is TRBV29-1, the J gene TRBJ2-7; D is perhaps TRBD1 (6 bases). Germline V CDR1 and CDR2: SQVTM, ANQGSEA. Trimming shortened V by 7 bases and J by 3 bases, and 16 bases separated the two germline ends. This CDR3 is 13 amino acids long. The CDR3, as DNA: TGCAGCGCGTGGGGGACACTAAACTACGAGCAGTACTTC. Translating gives CSAWGTLNYEQYF.

The chain uses TRBV29-1 and TRBJ2-1, with D uncertain. This CDR3 region has 10 residues. Per germline, CDR1 SQVTM and CDR2 ANQGSEA. V lost 6 bases and J lost 4, with 4 bases in between. This CDR3 reads CSVLYNEQFF. In nucleotides, the CDR3 is TGCAGCGTCTTGTACAATGAGCAGTTCTTC.

This clonotype occurred a few times. This chain connects TRBV12-5 to TRBJ2-7; D tentatively fits TRBD1 or TRBD2 (5 bases each). The CDR3 sequence is 17 residues long. CDR1 is LGHNT, CDR2 FRNRAP, per germline. Trimming stripped 5 bases from V and 0 bases from J, with 20 bases between. CDR3 sequence (DNA): TGTGCTAGTGGTCTCCCCCAGAGAGGGGCCAACTCCTACGAGCAGTACTTC. As protein: CASGLPQRGANSYEQYF.

The CDR3 spells CASSQDLTSGSYNEQFF. CDR3 bases: TGCGCCAGCAGCCAAGACCTGACTAGCGGGAGTTATAATGAGCAGTTCTTC. The rearrangement joins TRBV4-1 to TRBJ2-1; 12 nucleotides agree with TRBD2. After removal of 0 bases from V and 7 bases from J, the junction contained 7 bases not matched to a gene. The germline gives CDR1 MGHRA, CDR2 YSYEKL. The CDR3 totals 17 residues.

The chain is built from TRBV7-2 and TRBJ1-2, with 10 bases lining up with TRBD1. The length of the CDR3 is 14 residues. V lost 5 bases and J lost 8; bases outside the gene matches: 8. Germline assignment: CDR1 SGHTA and CDR2 FQGNSA. CDR3 region: CASSHGTGVRGYTF. DNA for the CDR3: TGTGCCAGCAGCCACGGGACAGGGGTGAGAGGCTACACCTTC.

V gene TRBV6-6 combines with J gene TRBJ2-7; 10 bases agree with TRBD2. Germline V gives CDR1 MNHNY, CDR2 SVGAGI (reference sequence). The CDR3 runs to 13 residues. J was trimmed by 4 bases and V by 5 bases; bases with no gene match: 2. The CDR3 bases are TGTGCCAGCAGTCATAGCGGGGGGTACGAGCAGTACTTC. The encoded protein is CASSHSGGYEQYF.